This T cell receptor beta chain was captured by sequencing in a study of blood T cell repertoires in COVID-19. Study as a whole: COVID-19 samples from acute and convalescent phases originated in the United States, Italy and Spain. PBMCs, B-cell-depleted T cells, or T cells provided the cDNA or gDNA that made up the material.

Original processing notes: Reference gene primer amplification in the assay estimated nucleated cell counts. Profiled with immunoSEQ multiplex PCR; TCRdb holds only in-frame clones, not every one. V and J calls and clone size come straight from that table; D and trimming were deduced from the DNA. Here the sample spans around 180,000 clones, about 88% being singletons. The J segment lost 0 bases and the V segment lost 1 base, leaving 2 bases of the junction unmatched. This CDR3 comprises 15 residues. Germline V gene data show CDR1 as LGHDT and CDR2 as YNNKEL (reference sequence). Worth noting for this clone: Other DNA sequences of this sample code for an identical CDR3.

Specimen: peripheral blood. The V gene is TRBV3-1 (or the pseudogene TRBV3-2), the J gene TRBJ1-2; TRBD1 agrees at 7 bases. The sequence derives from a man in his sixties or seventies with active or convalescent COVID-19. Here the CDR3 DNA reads TGTGCCAGCAGCCAAGGTCAGGGGGCTAACTATGGCTACACCTTC. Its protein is CASSQGQGANYGYTF.